This entry is about one TCR beta chain. Its antigen remains undetermined. No base quality information exists; no much larger clone differs at one position. The entire amount of isolated RNA was reverse transcribed using the High Capacity cDNA Reverse Transcription Kit, so the sequenced TCRB transcripts were expressed ones. Deep immunoSEQ sequencing was performed on naive, central memory and regulatory T cell samples, with an average of roughly 3.5 million total reads per sample. After sorted cells were lysed in RLT buffer, RNA was extracted with DNase-treated RNeasy Micro or Mini kits, with the choice depending on cell number. Each cell subset was processed on its own to prevent cross-contamination, while patient and healthy donor samples were processed together. The immunoSEQ multiplex PCR was used to amplify TCRB sequences from cDNA, generating 87-bp fragments that spanned the CDR3 region. Amplicons were sequenced on the Illumina HiSeq platform. Per the source publication's procedure: PCR bias was computationally corrected using synthetic template baselines, reads within Hamming distance 2 were collapsed, and singletons that could not be merged were discarded. Reads were aligned to IMGT to assign V, D and J genes, CDR3 length, and insertions or deletions at six rearrangement sites. Clonotype counts were normalized to sorted cell number within each subset before computing true diversity and Gini coefficients with the tcR R package. Repertoire sharing was quantified using the overlap coefficient calculated on TCRB nucleotide sequences. As a proxy for the pre-selection repertoire, out-of-frame TCRB sequences from naive cells were analyzed. The table comes from immuneACCESS by way of TCRdb, which keeps in-frame sequences with V and J called. Part of the clones is missing from these tables; in studies checked, under half for an unresolved V gene and the rest for unknown reasons. Clonal size and the V and J genes are those of that table, whereas D and trimming came from the DNA. In all, the sample holds around 500,000 clones, and about an eighth of those were seen once. The ten largest clones add up to more than 0.045% of the sample.

CDR1 SGHRS and CDR2 YFSETQ are derived from the germline V gene. The CDR3 spans 15 residues, from the cysteine through the phenylalanine. CDR3 DNA only is kept here, 45 bases in frame from base 1. V and J are trimmed by 4 bases and 8 bases, and the gene matches miss 8 bases of the junction. The data were taken from a study of beta chain features in type 1 diabetes (dated by TCRdb to between 2017 and 2018). At the level of the whole study: Mean age, gender distribution, total cell number and subset yield did not differ between patients and healthy donors. A total of under 120,000,000 sorted cells were examined across all samples, and RNA yield correlated strongly with the number of cells per subset. The study compared TCRB repertoires of sorted circulating CD4+ T cell subsets between recently diagnosed type 1 diabetes patients and matched healthy donors. Whereas all 28 donors provided naive and central memory subsets, regulatory and stem cell-like memory subsets were isolated from just 8 patients and roughly eight healthy donors. The full study reports these points: Type 1 diabetes patients showed a moderate but significant shortening of TCRB CDR3 length in all four CD4+ subsets. Shorter templates might be favored by PCR, yet because patient and control samples were amplified and corrected together, any such skew would affect both groups equally. Naive, central memory and regulatory TCRB repertoires appeared to be more similar among patients than among healthy donors. Patients with type 1 diabetes made fewer insertions and deleted more nucleotides at VDJ recombination sites, implying thymic rearrangement abnormalities. HLA sub-analyses involved small numbers of individuals, so any influence of HLA type on TCRB rearrangement remained unresolved. Because cDNA was sequenced instead of genomic DNA, highly expressing activated cells could be over-represented, though the groups showed no difference in activation or CD3 levels.

Each donor gave one peripheral blood draw, roughly 110 mL on average, collected into heparinised tubes. A BD FACSAria II and a panel including CD45RO, CCR7, CD25, CD127, CD95 and CD27 were used to sort naive, central memory, regulatory and stem cell-like memory CD4+ T cells. All sorted populations exceeded 98% purity. PBMCs were isolated right away by Lymphoprep density gradient centrifugation and were stained directly, without culture. To minimize batch effects, samples were stained and sorted in pairs, one healthy donor with one patient per experiment. The specimen sequenced was naive CD4+ T cells from blood. The meaning of the sample's cell subset or site label: true naive CD4+ T cells. The chain uses TRBV5-1 and TRBJ2-1; 11 bases in the middle match TRBD2. This sequence was found in a woman aged 18-29 years in good health. The CDR3 is CASSDLAGGMDEQFF. The DNA is as follows: TGCGCCAGCAGCGACCTAGCGGGGGGTATGGATGAGCAGTTCTTC.